This entry lists 3 T cell receptor beta chains sequenced from one sample in a study of regulatory T cells in long-lasting Graves disease. Through Arm-PCR of CDR3 regions and iRepertoire HTBI primers, TCR beta libraries were built. TCRdb recomputed calls from the multiplex PCR reads with MiXCR, one row per CDR3 protein. The sample includes almost 350,000 distinct CDR3 sequences, less than 20% of them seen just once. The time point denotes: persistent/refractory GD, antithyroid drugs over 5 years with positive TRAb. Preparation of the TCR library used RNA extracted from PBMCs. The sample consisted of peripheral blood mononuclear cells (PBMCs), taken when the disease was refractory, from a patient treated with antithyroid drugs. The receptors derive from a female donor with Graves disease.

This clonotype was counted ten times or more. The chain joins TRBV3-1 to TRBJ1-5; no definite D call. Trimming left V 0 bases short and J 6 bases short, with 9 bases between. CDR1 and CDR2 (germline): LGHDT, YNNKEL (reference sequence). The CDR3 is 14 residues long. The CDR3 bases are TGTGCCAGCAGCCAAGAATTAGTCGGTCAGCCCCAGCATTTT. Translated: CASSQELVGQPQHF.

This clonotype was counted many times. This sequence joins TRBV30 and TRBJ1-5, with 11 bases that match TRBD1. The CDR3 runs 16 residues. Germline assignment: CDR1 GTSNPN and CDR2 SVGIG (reference sequence). J gave up 4 bases and V 2 bases, and 7 bases lay outside the gene matches. DNA of the CDR3: TGTGCCTGGAGTCCCCGGACAGGGGGCATTAATCAGCCCCAGCATTTT. Translation: CAWSPRTGGINQPQHF.

Of note for this clonotype: Given a far larger clone just one base away, this is likely a sequencing read error. The genes are TRBV12-3 or TRBV12-4 and TRBJ1-2; D perhaps matches TRBD1 (6 bases). Trimming cost V 6 bases and J 8 bases, with 19 bases left between them. The CDR3 loop spans 14 amino acids. Here the CDR3 DNA reads TGTGCCAGCAGCCCAGGCAGCGGGGGCTGGGGCTACACCTTC. This translates into CASSPGSGGWGYTF.